A single sample gave rise to the 3 T cell receptor beta chains below, sequenced in a study of T cell clonality in common variable immunodeficiency. Data came from immunoSEQ multiplex PCR; TCRdb stores just in-frame clones and leaves some out. The table lists approximately 75,000 clones, with no singletons. Sequenced material: peripheral blood mononuclear cells. The receptors stem from a person aged 18 to 69 in good health.

This clone was picked up a small number of times. The read is 3 residues too short to cover the CDR3 end, so that end is filled in from the germline J gene. V gene TRBV25-1 combines with J gene TRBJ2-1; 7 bases fit TRBD1. This CDR3 has 14 residues. Germline V gene lookup returns CDR1 MGHDK and CDR2 SYGVNS. J was trimmed by 7 bases and V by 4 bases; bases with no gene match: 7. CDR3 loop: CASSGFTGVNEQFF. The part of the CDR3 DNA that was read is TGTGCCAGCAGTGGGTTTACAGGGGTTAATGAG. The full variable domain, completed using reference TRBV25-1 and TRBJ2-1, is EADIYQTPRYLVIGTGKKITLECSQTMGHDKMYWYQQDPGMELHLIHYSYGVNSTEKGDLSSESTVSRIRTEHFPLTLESARPSHTSQYLCASSGFTGVNEQFFGPGTRLTVL.

Many counts were recorded for this clone. Coverage ceases 3 residues before the CDR3 finishes, and the germline J gene fills in the end. The chain couples TRBV20-1 to TRBJ2-1, with 11 nucleotides matching TRBD1. The J segment lost 9 bases and the V segment lost 0 bases, leaving 7 bases of the junction unmatched. This CDR3 has 15 amino acids. Germline V gene data show CDR1 as DFQATT and CDR2 as SNEGSKA (reference sequence). CDR3 residues: CSARDSGQGGGEQFF. CDR3 DNA (partial): TGCAGTGCTAGAGATTCGGGACAGGGGGGCGGTGAG.

The table lists this clone with many counts. The CDR3 extends 3 residues past the end of the read, so its final part is completed from the germline J gene. V gene TRBV10-3 combines with J gene TRBJ2-1, with 12 bases aligning to TRBD2. Germline CDR1 is ENHRY and CDR2 is SYGVKD. J lost 0 bases, V lost 2 bases, and 8 bases had no gene match. The CDR3 runs 19 residues. The CDR3: CAISEGLAGTLSSYNEQFF. Incomplete CDR3 DNA: TGTGCCATCAGTGAGGGACTAGCGGGGACTCTTAGCTCCTACAATGAG.